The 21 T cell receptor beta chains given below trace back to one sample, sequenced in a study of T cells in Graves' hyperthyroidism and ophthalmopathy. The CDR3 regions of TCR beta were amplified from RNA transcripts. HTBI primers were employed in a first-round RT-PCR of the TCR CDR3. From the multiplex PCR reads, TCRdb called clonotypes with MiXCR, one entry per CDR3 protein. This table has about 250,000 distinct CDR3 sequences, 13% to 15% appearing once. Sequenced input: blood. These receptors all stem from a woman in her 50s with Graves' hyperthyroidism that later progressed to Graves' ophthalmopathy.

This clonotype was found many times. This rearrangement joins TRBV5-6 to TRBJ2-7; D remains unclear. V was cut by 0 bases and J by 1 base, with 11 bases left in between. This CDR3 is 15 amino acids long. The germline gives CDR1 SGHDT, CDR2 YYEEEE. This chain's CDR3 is CASSLVEQRSYEQYF. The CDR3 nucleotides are TGTGCCAGCAGCTTGGTAGAACAACGTTCCTACGAGCAGTACTTC.

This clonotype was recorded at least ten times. The CDR3 nucleotides read TGTGCCAGTAGTACTGTGGAGGGACCCTCCTACGAGCAGTACTTC. The encoded protein is CASSTVEGPSYEQYF. The J gene is TRBJ2-7, the V gene TRBV19, with D possibly matching TRBD2 (6 bases). Trimming removed 4 bases from V and 0 bases from J, with 13 bases in between. CDR1 is LNHDA and CDR2 is SQIVND in the germline V gene (reference sequence). This CDR3 is built from 15 residues.

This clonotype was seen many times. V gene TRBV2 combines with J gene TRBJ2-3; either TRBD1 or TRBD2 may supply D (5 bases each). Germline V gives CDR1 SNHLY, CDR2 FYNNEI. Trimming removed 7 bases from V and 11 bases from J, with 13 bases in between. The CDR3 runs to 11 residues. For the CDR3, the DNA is TGTGCCAGCACAGGGACCGTGGGGCAGTATTTT. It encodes CASTGTVGQYF.

For the CDR3, the DNA is TGTGCCAGCAGTTTAGGACTTCACTACGAGCAGTACTTC. This sequence encodes CASSLGLHYEQYF. The rearrangement links TRBV27 to TRBJ2-7, with a weak D call TRBD2 (5 bases). The CDR3 loop spans 13 amino acids. The V gene lost 2 bases and the J gene lost 3 bases, with 8 bases spanning the gap. CDR1 is MNHEY, CDR2 SMNVEV, per germline (reference sequence).

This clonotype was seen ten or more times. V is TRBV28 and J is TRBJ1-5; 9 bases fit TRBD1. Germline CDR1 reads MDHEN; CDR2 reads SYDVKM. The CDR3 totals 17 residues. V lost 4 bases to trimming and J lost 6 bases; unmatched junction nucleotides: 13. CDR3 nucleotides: TGTGCCAGCAGTTACCCCTCACGACAGGGGGAAGGTCAGCCCCAGCATTTT. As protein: CASSYPSRQGEGQPQHF.

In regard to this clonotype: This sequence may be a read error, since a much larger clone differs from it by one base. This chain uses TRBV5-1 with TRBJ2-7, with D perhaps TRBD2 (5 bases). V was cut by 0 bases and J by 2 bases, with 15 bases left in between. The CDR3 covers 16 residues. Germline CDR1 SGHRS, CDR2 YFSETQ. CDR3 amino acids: CASSLAAVEVTYEQYF. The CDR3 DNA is TGCGCCAGCAGCTTGGCCGCGGTGGAGGTTACCTACGAGCAGTACTTC.

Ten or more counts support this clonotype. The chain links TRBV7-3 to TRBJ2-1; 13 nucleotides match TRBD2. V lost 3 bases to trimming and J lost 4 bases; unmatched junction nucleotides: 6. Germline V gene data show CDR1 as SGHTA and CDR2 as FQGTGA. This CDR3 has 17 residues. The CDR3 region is CASSLGLAGSEYNEQFF. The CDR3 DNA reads TGTGCCAGCAGCTTGGGACTAGCGGGATCGGAGTACAATGAGCAGTTCTTC.

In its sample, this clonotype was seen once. The DNA of the CDR3 is TGTGCCGGCGGACAGTCTAACTATGGCTACACCTTC. The encoded protein is CAGGQSNYGYTF. The rearrangement uses TRBV30 and TRBJ1-2; D might be TRBD1 (6 bases). Per germline, CDR1 GTSNPN and CDR2 SVGIG (reference sequence). There are 12 residues in the CDR3. Trimming stripped 8 bases from V and 0 bases from J, with 10 bases between.

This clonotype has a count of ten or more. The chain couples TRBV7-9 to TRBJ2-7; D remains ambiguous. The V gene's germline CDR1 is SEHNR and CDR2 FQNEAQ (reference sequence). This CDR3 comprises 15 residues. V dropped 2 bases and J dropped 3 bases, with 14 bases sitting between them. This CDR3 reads CASSLIGDPHYEQYF. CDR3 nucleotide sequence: TGTGCCAGCAGCTTAATCGGAGACCCCCACTACGAGCAGTACTTC.

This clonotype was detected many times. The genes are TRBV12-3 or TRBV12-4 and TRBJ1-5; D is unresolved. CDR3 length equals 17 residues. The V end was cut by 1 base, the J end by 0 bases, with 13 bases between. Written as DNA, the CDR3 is TGTGCCAGCAGTTTAGGTGGAACCTGGGGTAGCAATCAGCCCCAGCATTTT. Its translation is CASSLGGTWGSNQPQHF.

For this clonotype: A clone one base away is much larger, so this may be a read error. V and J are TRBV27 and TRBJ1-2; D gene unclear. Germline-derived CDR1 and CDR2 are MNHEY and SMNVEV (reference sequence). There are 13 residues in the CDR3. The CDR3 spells CASSSFGVHGCTF. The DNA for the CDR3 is TGTGCCAGCAGTTCGTTCGGGGTCCATGGCTGCACCTTC.

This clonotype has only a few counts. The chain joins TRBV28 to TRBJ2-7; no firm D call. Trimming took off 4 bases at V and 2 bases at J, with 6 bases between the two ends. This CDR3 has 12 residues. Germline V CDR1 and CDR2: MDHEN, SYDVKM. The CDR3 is CASSYAPYEQYF. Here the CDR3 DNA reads TGTGCCAGCAGTTACGCTCCCTACGAGCAGTACTTC.

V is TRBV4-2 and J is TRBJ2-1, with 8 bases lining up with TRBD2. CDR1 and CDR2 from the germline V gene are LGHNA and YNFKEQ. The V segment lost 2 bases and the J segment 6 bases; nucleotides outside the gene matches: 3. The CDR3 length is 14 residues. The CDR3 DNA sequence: TGTGCCAGCAGCCAACCGGGACTAGTCAATGAGCAGTTCTTC. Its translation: CASSQPGLVNEQFF.

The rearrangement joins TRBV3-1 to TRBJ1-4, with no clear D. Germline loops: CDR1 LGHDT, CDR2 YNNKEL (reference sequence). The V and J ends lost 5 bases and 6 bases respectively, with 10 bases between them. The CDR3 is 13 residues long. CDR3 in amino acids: CASSWTRDEKLFF. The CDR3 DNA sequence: TGTGCCAGCAGCTGGACGAGAGATGAAAAACTGTTTTTT.

DNA of the CDR3: TGTGCCAGCAGCGTAGAACCAACAGGGGGCTGGGGCTACACCTTC. Translating gives CASSVEPTGGWGYTF. V usage is TRBV9 and J usage is TRBJ1-2; 9 bases match TRBD1. Germline-derived CDR1 and CDR2 are SGDLS and YYNGEE. V trimming: 0 bases; J trimming: 8 bases; junction bases outside the gene matches: 8. The CDR3 extends over 15 amino acids.

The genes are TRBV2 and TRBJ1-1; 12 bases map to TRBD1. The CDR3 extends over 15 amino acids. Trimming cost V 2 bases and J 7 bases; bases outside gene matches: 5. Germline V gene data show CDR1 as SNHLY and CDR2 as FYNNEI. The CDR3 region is CASSEPRDRGLEAFF. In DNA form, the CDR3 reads TGTGCCAGCAGTGAACCCCGGGACAGGGGGCTTGAAGCTTTCTTT.

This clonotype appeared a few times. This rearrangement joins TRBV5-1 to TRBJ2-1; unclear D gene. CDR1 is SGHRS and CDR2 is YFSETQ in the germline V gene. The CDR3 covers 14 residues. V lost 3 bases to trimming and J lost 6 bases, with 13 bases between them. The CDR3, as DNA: TGCGCCAGCAGCTCGGGTGGGTGGGGCAATGAGCAGTTCTTC. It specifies CASSSGGWGNEQFF.

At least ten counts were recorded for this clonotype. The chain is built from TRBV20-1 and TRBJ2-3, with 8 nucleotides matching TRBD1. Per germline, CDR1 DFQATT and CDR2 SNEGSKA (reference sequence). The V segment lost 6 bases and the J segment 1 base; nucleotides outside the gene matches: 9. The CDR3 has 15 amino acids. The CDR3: CSAPRPGGGTDTQYF. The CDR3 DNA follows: TGCAGTGCCCCCCGCCCAGGGGGCGGCACAGATACGCAGTATTTT.

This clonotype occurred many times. The DNA of the CDR3 is TGCAGCCTTCTTGAGGGGGCCAAAAACATTCAGTACTTC. Encoded protein: CSLLEGAKNIQYF. The chain is built from TRBV20-1 and TRBJ2-4; the D call may be TRBD1 or TRBD2 (5 bases each). This CDR3 region has 13 residues. CDR1 DFQATT and CDR2 SNEGSKA come from the germline V gene (reference sequence).

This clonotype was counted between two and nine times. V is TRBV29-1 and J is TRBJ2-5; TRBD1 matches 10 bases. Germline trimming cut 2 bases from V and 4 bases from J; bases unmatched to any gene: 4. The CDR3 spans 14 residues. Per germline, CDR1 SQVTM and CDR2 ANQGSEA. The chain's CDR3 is CSVESGTGAETQYF. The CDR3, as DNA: TGCAGCGTTGAATCCGGGACAGGGGCAGAGACCCAGTACTTC.

The CDR3 nucleotides are TGTGCCAGCAGCTGGGGGGGGGGCTTCGCCTCCAATGAGCAGTTCTTC. Its protein is CASSWGGGFASNEQFF. This rearrangement joins TRBV7-8 to TRBJ2-1, with D maybe TRBD2 (7 bases). The CDR3 is 16 residues long. The V gene lost 4 bases and the J gene lost 6 bases, with 19 bases spanning the gap. Germline CDR1 and CDR2: SGHVS and FQNEAQ.